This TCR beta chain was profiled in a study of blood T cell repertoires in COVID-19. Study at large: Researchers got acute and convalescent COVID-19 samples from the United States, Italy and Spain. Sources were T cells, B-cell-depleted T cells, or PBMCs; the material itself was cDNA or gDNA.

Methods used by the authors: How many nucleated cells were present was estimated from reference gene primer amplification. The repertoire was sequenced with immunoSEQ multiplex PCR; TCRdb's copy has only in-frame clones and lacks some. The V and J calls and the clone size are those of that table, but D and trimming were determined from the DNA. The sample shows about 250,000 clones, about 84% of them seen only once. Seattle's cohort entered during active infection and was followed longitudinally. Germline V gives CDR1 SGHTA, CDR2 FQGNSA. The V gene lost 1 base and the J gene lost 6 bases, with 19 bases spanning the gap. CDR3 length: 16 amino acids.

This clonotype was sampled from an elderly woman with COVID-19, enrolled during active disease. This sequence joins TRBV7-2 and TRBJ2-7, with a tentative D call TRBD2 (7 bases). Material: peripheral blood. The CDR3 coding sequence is TGTGCCAGCAGCTTAGGGCCCAGACTGAGGGGGGGCGAGCAGTACTTC. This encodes CASSLGPRLRGGEQYF.